The rows below give T cell receptor beta chains drawn from one sample of a study of shared clonotypes between healthy human individuals. Sequencing used immunoSEQ multiplex PCR; TCRdb keeps in-frame clones, though not all of them. In the table there are roughly 1,600,000 clones, approximately 98.5% of which are singletons. Sample: naive CD4+ T cells sorted from blood. Receptor source: a man aged 25 to 40 in good health. Both conserved end residues are part of each CDR3. Only some rows state a clone size, as once, few, many or a class for expanded clones.

V gene	clone size	CDR3 protein
TRBV12-2	once	CASRLMACTYEQYF
TRBV2	-	CASTEQGGDQPQHF
TRBV2	-	CAVAGWNTEAFF
TRBV5-1	-	CASSSGTGNEQFF
TRBV7-9	once	CASSLEGTPNEQFF
TRBV30	once	CAWSEAGGPYNEQFF
TRBV7-2	once	CASSPSAEYEQYF
TRBV18	-	CASSQGQGSTEAFF
TRBV15	-	CATGSVGLAFSIHTDTQYF
TRBV28	-	CASSPRQTSNTEAFF
TRBV4-1	-	CASSQSSGSRETQYF
TRBV9	-	CASSVGDRGWNEQFF
TRBV29-1	-	CSVERRGSYNEQFF
TRBV14	-	CASSQGLPIYNEQFF
TRBV4-1	-	CASSQVGIYEQYF
TRBV29-1	-	CSVDTLNYGYTF
TRBV10-2	-	CASSITRYQETQYF
TRBV18	-	CASSPRDRLQETQYF
TRBV15	-	CATRVSATDTQYF
TRBV27	-	CASSFLFKTGYEQFF
TRBV6-1	-	CASSPTGTASEQYF
TRBV5-1	-	CASTFVGGGTDTQYF
TRBV4-1	once	CASSQRSLRDYEQYF
TRBV5-1	-	CASTPTSGRLSYEQYF
TRBV15	-	CATSRVHGVSSYNEQFF
TRBV7-9	-	CASREATNEKLFF
TRBV6-1	-	CASLLRDSPTSEQYF
TRBV2	-	CASRDRGYEQYF
TRBV5-1	-	CASSRGDASYNEQFF
TRBV5-1	-	CASSLGPPSNEQFF
TRBV29-1	-	CSEAQTSTDTQYF
TRBV5-4	-	CASSLAYQREKGEQFF
TRBV28	-	CASSLEPYGYTF
TRBV11-2	-	CASSSLTGRLGEKLFF
TRBV5-1	once	CASSLGSALQGYEQYF
TRBV29-1	-	CSVSTAKETQYF
TRBV19	-	CASSSGTDRRGPQHF
TRBV19	-	CASSIRQGARIYGYTF
TRBV10-2	-	CASSESIRLYEQYF
TRBV18	-	CASSLYSGNTIYF
TRBV7-2	once	CASSLRLAPAQYF
TRBV6-4	-	CASSAPISREQFF
TRBV9	-	CASSVGPSPASGTGELFF
TRBV27	-	CASRARTSGTYEQYF
TRBV13	-	CASSPRLAGYNEQFF
TRBV5-1	-	CASSHGTGRETQYF
TRBV4-1	-	CASSPFGLSEQYF
TRBV2	-	CASAGDTGELFF
TRBV5-1	-	CASSMPGTSGRGSSYNEQFF
TRBV29-1	-	CSVWGRAQYF
TRBV5-5	-	CASSLINQPQHF
TRBV7-9	-	CASSLGRDTGEAFF
TRBV19	-	CASSMTSGRALDTQYF
TRBV10-1	-	CASTGLAGGGEQFF
TRBV28	-	CASNPGQGGVVYQPQHF